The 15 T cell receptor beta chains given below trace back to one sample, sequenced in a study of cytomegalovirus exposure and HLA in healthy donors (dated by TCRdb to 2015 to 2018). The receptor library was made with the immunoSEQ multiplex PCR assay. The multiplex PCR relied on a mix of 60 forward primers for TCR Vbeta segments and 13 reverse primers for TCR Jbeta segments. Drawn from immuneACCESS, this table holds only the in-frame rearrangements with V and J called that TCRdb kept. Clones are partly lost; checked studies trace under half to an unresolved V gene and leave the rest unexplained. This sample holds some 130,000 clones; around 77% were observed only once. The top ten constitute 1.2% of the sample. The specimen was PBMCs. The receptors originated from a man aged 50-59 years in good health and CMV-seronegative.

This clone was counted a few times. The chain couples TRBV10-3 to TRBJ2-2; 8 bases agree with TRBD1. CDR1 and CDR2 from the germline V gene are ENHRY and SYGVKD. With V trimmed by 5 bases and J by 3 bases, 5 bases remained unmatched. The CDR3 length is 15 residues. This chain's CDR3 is CAISSGGTDTGELFF. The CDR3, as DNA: TGTGCCATCAGTTCAGGGGGCACTGACACCGGGGAGCTGTTTTTT.

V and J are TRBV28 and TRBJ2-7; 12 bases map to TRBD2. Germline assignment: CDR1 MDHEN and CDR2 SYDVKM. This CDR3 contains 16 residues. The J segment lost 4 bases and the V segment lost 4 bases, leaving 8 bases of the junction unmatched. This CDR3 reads CASSSLAGGLIYEQYF. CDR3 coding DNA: TGTGCCAGCAGTTCTCTAGCGGGAGGGCTTATATACGAGCAGTACTTC.

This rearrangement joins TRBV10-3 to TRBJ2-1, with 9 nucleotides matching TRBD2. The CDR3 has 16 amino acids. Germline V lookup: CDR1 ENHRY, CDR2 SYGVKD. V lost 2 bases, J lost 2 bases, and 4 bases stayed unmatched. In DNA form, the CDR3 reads TGTGCCATCAGTGAGGGGACTAGCAAGACCTACAATGAGCAGTTCTTC. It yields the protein CAISEGTSKTYNEQFF.

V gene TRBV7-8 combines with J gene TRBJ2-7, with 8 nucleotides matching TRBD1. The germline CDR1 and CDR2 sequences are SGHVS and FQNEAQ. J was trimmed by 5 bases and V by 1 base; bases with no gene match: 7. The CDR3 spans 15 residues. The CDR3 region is CASSLVGDRNDEQYF. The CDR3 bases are TGTGCCAGCAGCTTAGTGGGGGACAGGAATGACGAGCAGTACTTC.

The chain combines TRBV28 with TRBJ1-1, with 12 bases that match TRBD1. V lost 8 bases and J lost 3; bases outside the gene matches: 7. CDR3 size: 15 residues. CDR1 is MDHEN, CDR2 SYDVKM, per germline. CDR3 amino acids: CASWGQGAGDTEAFF. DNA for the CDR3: TGTGCCAGCTGGGGACAGGGGGCGGGGGACACTGAAGCTTTCTTT.

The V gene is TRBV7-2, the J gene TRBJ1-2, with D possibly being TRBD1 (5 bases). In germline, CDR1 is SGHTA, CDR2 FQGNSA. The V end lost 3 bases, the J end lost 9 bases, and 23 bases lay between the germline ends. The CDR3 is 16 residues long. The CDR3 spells CASSFTPGRGTGRYTF. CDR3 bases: TGTGCCAGCAGCTTCACTCCGGGACGAGGGACTGGTCGCTACACCTTC.

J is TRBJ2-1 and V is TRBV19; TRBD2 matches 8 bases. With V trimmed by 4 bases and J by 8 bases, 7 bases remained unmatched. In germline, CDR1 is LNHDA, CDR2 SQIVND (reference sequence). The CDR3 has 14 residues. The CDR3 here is CASSTVSGSHEQFF. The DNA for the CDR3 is TGTGCCAGTAGTACCGTAAGCGGGAGTCATGAGCAGTTCTTC.

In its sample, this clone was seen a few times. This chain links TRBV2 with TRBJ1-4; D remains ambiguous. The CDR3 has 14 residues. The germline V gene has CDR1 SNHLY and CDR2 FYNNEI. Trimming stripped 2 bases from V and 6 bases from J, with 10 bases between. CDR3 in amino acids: CASSESHTHEKLFF. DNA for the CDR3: TGTGCCAGCAGTGAAAGTCACACCCATGAAAAACTGTTTTTT.

In DNA, the CDR3 is TGTGCCAGCAGTGAAGGACTAGCGCGCACCGGGGAGCTGTTTTTT. This codes for CASSEGLARTGELFF. The chain joins TRBV6-4 to TRBJ2-2; the match to TRBD2 covers 9 bases. Germline trimming cut 3 bases from V and 4 bases from J; bases unmatched to any gene: 3. The CDR3 is 15 residues long. Germline V gene lookup returns CDR1 MRHNA and CDR2 SNTAGT.

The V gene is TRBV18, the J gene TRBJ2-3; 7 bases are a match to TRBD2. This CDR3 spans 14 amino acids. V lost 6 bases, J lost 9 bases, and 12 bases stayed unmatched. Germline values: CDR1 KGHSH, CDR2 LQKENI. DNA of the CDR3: TGTGCCAGCTCCGCCCTACGGCGGGAGACCACGCAGTATTTT. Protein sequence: CASSALRRETTQYF.

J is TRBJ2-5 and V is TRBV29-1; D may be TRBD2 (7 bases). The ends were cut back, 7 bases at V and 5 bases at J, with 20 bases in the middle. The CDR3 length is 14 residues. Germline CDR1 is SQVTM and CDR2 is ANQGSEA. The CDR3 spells CSAGRGGGEETQYF. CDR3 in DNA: TGCAGCGCAGGGAGGGGGGGCGGTGAGGAGACCCAGTACTTC.

The chain's CDR3 is CAWSAPPGYSGNTIYF. CDR3 in DNA: TGTGCCTGGAGTGCCCCCCCAGGGTACTCTGGAAACACCATATATTTT. The rearrangement uses TRBV30 and TRBJ1-3, with D perhaps matching TRBD1 (5 bases). This CDR3 region has 16 residues. Trimming shortened V by 1 base and J by 0 bases, and 13 bases separated the two germline ends. CDR1 GTSNPN and CDR2 SVGIG come from the germline V gene (reference sequence). Based on the CDR3 plus reference TRBV30 and TRBJ1-3, the full variable domain is SQTIHQWPATLVQPVGSPLSLECTVEGTSNPNLYWYRQAAGRGLQLLFYSVGIGQISSEVPQNLSASRPQDRQFILSSKKLLLSDSGFYLCAWSAPPGYSGNTIYFGEGSWLTVV.

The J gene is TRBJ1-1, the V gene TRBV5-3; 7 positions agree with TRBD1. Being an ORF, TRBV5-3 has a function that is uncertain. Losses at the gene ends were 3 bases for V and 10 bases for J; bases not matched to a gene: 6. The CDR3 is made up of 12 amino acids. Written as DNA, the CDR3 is TGTGCCAGAAGCTCAACACGGACAGGAGCTTTCTTT. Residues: CARSSTRTGAFF.

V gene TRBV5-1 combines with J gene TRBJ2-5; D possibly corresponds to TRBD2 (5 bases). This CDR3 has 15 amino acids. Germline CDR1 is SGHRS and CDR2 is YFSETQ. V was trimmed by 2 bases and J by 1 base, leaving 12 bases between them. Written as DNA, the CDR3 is TGCGCCAGCAGCTTTGGCGGGTCGACCCAAGAGACCCAGTACTTC. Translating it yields CASSFGGSTQETQYF.

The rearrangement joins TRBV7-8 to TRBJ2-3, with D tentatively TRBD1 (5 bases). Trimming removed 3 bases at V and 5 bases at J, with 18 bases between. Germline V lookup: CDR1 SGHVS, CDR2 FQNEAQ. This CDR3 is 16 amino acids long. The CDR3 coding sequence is TGTGCCAGCAGCTTCACACAGGTCACTGTCGGAGATACGCAGTATTTT. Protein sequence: CASSFTQVTVGDTQYF. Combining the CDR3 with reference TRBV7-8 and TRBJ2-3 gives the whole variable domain GAGVSQSPRYKVAKRGQDVALRCDPISGHVSLFWYQQALGQGPEFLTYFQNEAQLDKSGLPSDRFFAERPEGSVSTLKIQRTQQEDSAVYLCASSFTQVTVGDTQYFGPGTRLTVL.